This TCR beta chain is from a study of cytomegalovirus exposure and HLA in healthy donors. The wider study: Within an early data release were tens of millions of unique TCRs drawn from HLA-typed donors.

Trimming removed 2 bases at V and 9 bases at J, with 8 bases between. CDR1 MGHRA and CDR2 YSYEKL come from the germline V gene. The CDR3 sequence is 12 residues long. A remark on this clone: Its antigen is still unknown.

General study points: A later analysis found common viral pathogens apparently linked to several of the most significant clusters.

The PCR employed 60 Vbeta primers together with 13 Jbeta primers. Libraries were prepared by immunoSEQ multiplex PCR; TCRdb keeps only in-frame clonotypes and omits some of them. Counted here are roughly 97,000 clones, roughly 72% occurring once; the ten biggest clones make up about 5.4%. The source is a woman aged 18-29 years in good health and CMV-seropositive. V usage is TRBV4-1 and J usage is TRBJ1-5; D is possibly TRBD1 (6 bases). Sequenced input: PBMCs. Here the CDR3 DNA reads TGCGCCAGCAGCCAACAACAGGGGCCCCAGCATTTT. It specifies CASSQQQGPQHF.